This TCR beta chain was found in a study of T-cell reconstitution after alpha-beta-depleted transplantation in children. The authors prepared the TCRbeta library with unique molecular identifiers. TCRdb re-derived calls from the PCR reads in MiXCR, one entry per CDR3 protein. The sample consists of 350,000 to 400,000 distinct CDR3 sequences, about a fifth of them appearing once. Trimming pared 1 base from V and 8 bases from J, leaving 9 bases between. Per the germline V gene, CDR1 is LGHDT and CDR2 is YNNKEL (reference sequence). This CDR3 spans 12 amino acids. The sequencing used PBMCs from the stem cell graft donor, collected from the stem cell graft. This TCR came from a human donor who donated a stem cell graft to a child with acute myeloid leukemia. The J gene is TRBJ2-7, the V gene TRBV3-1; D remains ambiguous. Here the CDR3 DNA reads TGTGCCAGCAGCCAAGTCGCGGAAAAGCAGTACTTC. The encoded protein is CASSQVAEKQYF.